These T cell receptor beta chains were read from a single sample in a study of T cells in Graves' hyperthyroidism and ophthalmopathy. MiXCR, applied by TCRdb to the multiplex PCR reads, yields one record per CDR3 protein. Of 600,000 to 900,000 distinct CDR3 sequences listed, approximately 16% are singletons. The specimen sequenced was blood. The receptors were sampled from a man between 18 and 29 years old with Graves' hyperthyroidism. Each CDR3 is given with its conserved first and last residue. Each record gives: D gene, J gene, clone size, V gene, CDR3 protein, CDR3 DNA. The D gene is left open where the match is weak. Some rows have no size entry. The others give once, few or many, or a class for an expanded clone.

D gene: NA
J gene: TRBJ1-6
clone size: many
V gene: TRBV12-3/TRBV12-4
CDR3 protein: CASSSPNSPLHF
CDR3 DNA: TGTGCCAGCAGTTCACCGAATTCACCCCTCCACTTT

D gene: NA
J gene: TRBJ1-5
clone size: NA
V gene: TRBV6-5
CDR3 protein: CASSYSVGNQPQHF
CDR3 DNA: TGTGCCAGCAGTTACTCCGTAGGCAATCAGCCCCAGCATTTT

D gene: NA
J gene: TRBJ1-1
clone size: many
V gene: TRBV12-3/TRBV12-4
CDR3 protein: CASSFAIPRGQRTEAFF
CDR3 DNA: TGTGCCAGCAGTTTTGCGATTCCTAGAGGGCAACGGACTGAAGCTTTCTTT

D gene: TRBD2
J gene: TRBJ2-5
clone size: NA
V gene: TRBV7-3
CDR3 protein: CASSFGTSGGPQYF
CDR3 DNA: TGTGCCAGCAGCTTTGGGACTAGCGGGGGGCCCCAGTACTTC

D gene: NA
J gene: TRBJ2-5
clone size: many
V gene: TRBV18
CDR3 protein: CASSPLKVTQYF
CDR3 DNA: TGTGCCAGCTCCCCCCTAAAGGTGACCCAGTACTTC

D gene: NA
J gene: TRBJ1-5
clone size: NA
V gene: TRBV3-1
CDR3 protein: CASSQLGTSNQPQHF
CDR3 DNA: TGTGCCAGCAGCCAACTTGGGACGTCAAATCAGCCCCAGCATTTT

D gene: NA
J gene: TRBJ2-5
clone size: NA
V gene: TRBV6-1
CDR3 protein: CASSSGRGQETQYF
CDR3 DNA: TGTGCCAGCAGCTCGGGAAGGGGCCAAGAGACCCAGTACTTC

D gene: TRBD2
J gene: TRBJ2-3
clone size: many
V gene: TRBV20-1
CDR3 protein: CSARDRLAGEDSTQYF
CDR3 DNA: TGCAGTGCTAGGGACCGACTAGCGGGAGAGGATAGTACGCAGTATTTT

D gene: NA
J gene: TRBJ2-3
clone size: once
V gene: TRBV24-1
CDR3 protein: CATSDKRTRGTDTQYF
CDR3 DNA: TGTGCCACCAGTGATAAAAGGACAAGGGGCACAGATACGCAGTATTTT

D gene: TRBD2
J gene: TRBJ2-5
clone size: few
V gene: TRBV7-9
CDR3 protein: CASSFGLDGTQYF
CDR3 DNA: TGTGCCAGCAGCTTCGGACTAGATGGGACCCAGTACTTC

D gene: NA
J gene: TRBJ2-7
clone size: many
V gene: TRBV28
CDR3 protein: CASRLPSSYEQYF
CDR3 DNA: TGTGCCAGCAGACTCCCGAGCTCCTACGAGCAGTACTTC

D gene: NA
J gene: TRBJ2-5
clone size: NA
V gene: TRBV20-1
CDR3 protein: CSAILSLGQGTQYF
CDR3 DNA: TGCAGTGCCATTCTTAGCCTGGGGCAAGGGACCCAGTACTTC

D gene: TRBD2
J gene: TRBJ2-5
clone size: many
V gene: TRBV2
CDR3 protein: CASTGLAEETQYF
CDR3 DNA: TGTGCCAGCACGGGACTAGCGGAAGAGACCCAGTACTTC

D gene: NA
J gene: TRBJ1-3
clone size: NA
V gene: TRBV15
CDR3 protein: CATSSDANTIYF
CDR3 DNA: TGTGCCACCAGCTCAGACGCAAACACCATATATTTT

D gene: NA
J gene: TRBJ2-7
clone size: many
V gene: TRBV15
CDR3 protein: CATSRNSNSYEQYF
CDR3 DNA: TGTGCCACCAGCAGGAACAGTAACTCCTACGAGCAGTACTTC

D gene: NA
J gene: TRBJ2-1
clone size: many
V gene: TRBV6-1
CDR3 protein: CACSDYNEQFF
CDR3 DNA: TGTGCCTGCTCGGACTACAATGAGCAGTTCTTC

D gene: TRBD2
J gene: TRBJ2-1
clone size: few
V gene: TRBV20-1
CDR3 protein: CSATTSGMEQFF
CDR3 DNA: TGCAGTGCCACGACTAGCGGGATGGAGCAGTTCTTC

D gene: NA
J gene: TRBJ2-1
clone size: few
V gene: TRBV6-2/TRBV6-3
CDR3 protein: CASSYSTNPSYNEQFF
CDR3 DNA: TGTGCCAGCAGTTACTCGACTAACCCGTCCTACAATGAGCAGTTCTTC

D gene: NA
J gene: TRBJ2-6
clone size: NA
V gene: TRBV15
CDR3 protein: CATSRDKGSGANVLTF
CDR3 DNA: TGTGCCACCAGCAGAGATAAGGGGTCTGGGGCCAACGTCCTGACTTTC

D gene: NA
J gene: TRBJ2-1
clone size: NA
V gene: TRBV13
CDR3 protein: CASSLGEDPYNEQFF
CDR3 DNA: TGTGCCAGCAGCTTAGGGGAGGACCCCTACAATGAGCAGTTCTTC

D gene: NA
J gene: TRBJ2-7
clone size: many
V gene: TRBV6-1
CDR3 protein: CASSRYSGSSYEQYF
CDR3 DNA: TGTGCCAGCAGTCGCTATAGCGGCAGCTCCTACGAGCAGTACTTC

D gene: NA
J gene: TRBJ2-5
clone size: few
V gene: TRBV12-3/TRBV12-4
CDR3 protein: CASRRTGARRQETQYF
CDR3 DNA: TGTGCCAGCAGAAGAACCGGGGCCCGGCGGCAGGAGACCCAGTACTTC

D gene: TRBD1
J gene: TRBJ1-1
clone size: few
V gene: TRBV28
CDR3 protein: CASTTGQVGNTEAFF
CDR3 DNA: TGTGCCAGCACCACCGGACAGGTGGGAAACACTGAAGCTTTCTTT

D gene: TRBD2
J gene: TRBJ2-1
clone size: many
V gene: TRBV20-1
CDR3 protein: CSARDPLAEHSYNEQFF
CDR3 DNA: TGCAGTGCTAGAGATCCCCTAGCGGAGCACTCCTACAATGAGCAGTTCTTC

D gene: TRBD2
J gene: TRBJ2-1
clone size: NA
V gene: TRBV12-5
CDR3 protein: CASGLGTSGGPTNEQFF
CDR3 DNA: TGTGCTAGTGGCCTGGGGACTAGCGGAGGGCCTACAAATGAGCAGTTCTTC

D gene: TRBD2
J gene: TRBJ2-3
clone size: few
V gene: TRBV28
CDR3 protein: CASSSLGRLAGGPDTQYF
CDR3 DNA: TGTGCCAGCAGTTCCCTGGGGAGACTAGCGGGAGGGCCAGATACGCAGTATTTT

D gene: NA
J gene: TRBJ2-3
clone size: many
V gene: TRBV28
CDR3 protein: CASSLYSDGHYGTQYF
CDR3 DNA: TGTGCCAGCAGTTTATACTCCGACGGCCATTATGGTACGCAGTATTTT

D gene: NA
J gene: TRBJ1-1
clone size: few
V gene: TRBV28
CDR3 protein: CASRLSETDRWNTEAFF
CDR3 DNA: TGTGCCAGCAGACTAAGTGAAACAGACCGTTGGAACACTGAAGCTTTCTTT

D gene: NA
J gene: TRBJ2-7
clone size: many
V gene: TRBV7-7
CDR3 protein: CASSSSLLAYEQYF
CDR3 DNA: TGTGCTAGCAGCTCCTCCCTACTAGCTTACGAGCAGTACTTC

D gene: NA
J gene: TRBJ2-2
clone size: few
V gene: TRBV12-3/TRBV12-4
CDR3 protein: CASSLGGGVTGELFF
CDR3 DNA: TGTGCCAGCAGTTTAGGAGGGGGTGTCACCGGGGAGCTGTTTTTT

D gene: NA
J gene: TRBJ2-4
clone size: few
V gene: TRBV2
CDR3 protein: CASLDVPNIQYF
CDR3 DNA: TGTGCCAGCCTAGATGTCCCAAACATTCAGTACTTC

D gene: TRBD1
J gene: TRBJ1-6
clone size: many
V gene: TRBV28
CDR3 protein: CASSLLETGGLHF
CDR3 DNA: TGTGCCAGCAGCTTACTTGAGACAGGGGGCCTCCACTTT

D gene: TRBD2
J gene: TRBJ2-1
clone size: NA
V gene: TRBV7-2
CDR3 protein: CASSRTSGFRLSYNEQFF
CDR3 DNA: TGTGCCAGCAGCCGGACTAGCGGGTTCCGCCTTTCTTACAATGAGCAGTTCTTC

D gene: NA
J gene: TRBJ1-3
clone size: once
V gene: TRBV9
CDR3 protein: CASSVEGSRSGNTIYF
CDR3 DNA: TGTGCCAGCAGCGTAGAGGGGAGCAGGTCTGGAAACACCATATATTTT

D gene: NA
J gene: TRBJ2-7
clone size: NA
V gene: TRBV28
CDR3 protein: CASSKTGSLYEQYF
CDR3 DNA: TGTGCCAGCAGTAAAACAGGGTCCCTCTACGAGCAGTACTTC

D gene: NA
J gene: TRBJ1-5
clone size: NA
V gene: TRBV20-1
CDR3 protein: CSAIRGDKVPQHF
CDR3 DNA: TGCAGTGCTATCCGGGGCGATAAGGTACCCCAGCATTTT

D gene: TRBD1
J gene: TRBJ1-5
clone size: many
V gene: TRBV30
CDR3 protein: CAWSHGQGIEPQHF
CDR3 DNA: TGTGCCTGGAGCCACGGACAGGGTATAGAGCCCCAGCATTTT

D gene: NA
J gene: TRBJ1-5
clone size: many
V gene: TRBV7-9
CDR3 protein: CASSLPGLNQPQHF
CDR3 DNA: TGTGCCAGCAGCTTACCGGGCCTGAATCAGCCCCAGCATTTT

D gene: NA
J gene: TRBJ2-7
clone size: many
V gene: TRBV27
CDR3 protein: CASSPRGPGYEQYF
CDR3 DNA: TGTGCCAGCAGCCCCAGGGGCCCCGGCTACGAGCAGTACTTC

D gene: TRBD1
J gene: TRBJ1-1
clone size: once
V gene: TRBV5-6
CDR3 protein: CASSLSGGEAFF
CDR3 DNA: TGTGCCAGCAGCTTGTCAGGGGGTGAAGCTTTCTTT

D gene: NA
J gene: TRBJ2-3
clone size: many
V gene: TRBV3-1
CDR3 protein: CASSQVGADTQYF
CDR3 DNA: TGTGCCAGCAGCCAAGTCGGAGCAGATACGCAGTATTTT